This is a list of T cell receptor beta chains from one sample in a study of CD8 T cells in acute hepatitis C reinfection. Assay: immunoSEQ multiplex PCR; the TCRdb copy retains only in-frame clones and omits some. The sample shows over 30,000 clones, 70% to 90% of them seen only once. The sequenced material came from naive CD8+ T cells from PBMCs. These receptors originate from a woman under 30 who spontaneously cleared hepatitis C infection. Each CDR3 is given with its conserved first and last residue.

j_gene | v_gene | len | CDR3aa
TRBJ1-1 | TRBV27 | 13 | CASSLDRDTEAFF
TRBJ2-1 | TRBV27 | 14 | CASSFLGLANEQFF
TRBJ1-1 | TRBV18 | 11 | CASSPGTEAFF
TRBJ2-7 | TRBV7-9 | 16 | CASSLDLGQGSYEQYF
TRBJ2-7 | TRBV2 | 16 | CASSGQDPAGVGEQYF
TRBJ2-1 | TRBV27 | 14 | CASSLFGTPREQFF
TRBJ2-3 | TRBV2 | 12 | CASRGGTDTQYF
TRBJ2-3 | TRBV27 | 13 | CASSYPGTDTQYF
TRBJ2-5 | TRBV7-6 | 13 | CASSLGGGETQYF
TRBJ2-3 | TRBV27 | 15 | CASSISGIWADTQYF
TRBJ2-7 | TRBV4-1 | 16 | CASSQDDRGLSYEQYF
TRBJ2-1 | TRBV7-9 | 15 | CASTWTSGGYNEQFF
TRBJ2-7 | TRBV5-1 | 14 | CASSFSSGSYEQYF
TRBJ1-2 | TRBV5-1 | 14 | CASSSRTVNYGYTF
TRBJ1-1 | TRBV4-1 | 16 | CASSQALQGKNTEAFF
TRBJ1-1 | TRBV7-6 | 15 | CASSFTQGGNTEAFF
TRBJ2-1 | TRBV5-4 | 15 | CASSPGESSYNEQFF
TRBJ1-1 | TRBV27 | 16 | CASSSRDRVPNTEAFF
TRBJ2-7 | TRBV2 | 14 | CASSEGGPYYEQYF
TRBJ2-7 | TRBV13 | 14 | CASSTTGSSYEQYF
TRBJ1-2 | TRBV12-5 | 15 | CASGPTGTELYGYTF
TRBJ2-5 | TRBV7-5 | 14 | CVRSLGRLTWTQYF
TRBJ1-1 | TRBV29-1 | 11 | CSVLEVSEAFF
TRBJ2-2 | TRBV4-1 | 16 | CASSQGLLGNTGELFF
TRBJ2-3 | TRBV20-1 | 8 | CSINTQYF
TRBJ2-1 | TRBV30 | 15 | CAWSVHASGRNEQFF
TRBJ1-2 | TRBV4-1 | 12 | CASSHPTSGYTF
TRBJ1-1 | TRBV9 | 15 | CASSVAPTGNTEAFF
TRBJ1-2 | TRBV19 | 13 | CASSPRDSGGYTF
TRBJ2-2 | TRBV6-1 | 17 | CASSEAPLAGFTGELFF
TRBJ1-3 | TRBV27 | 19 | CASSSSLGQGPYSGNTIYF
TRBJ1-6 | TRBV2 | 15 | CASTYPDTGDSPLHF
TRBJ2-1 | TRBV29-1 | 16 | CSVEFGTSGRIYEQFF
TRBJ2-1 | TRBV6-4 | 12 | CARNCNYNEQFF
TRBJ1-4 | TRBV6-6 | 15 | CASSYVRTINEKLFF
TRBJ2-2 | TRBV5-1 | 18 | CASSPGLAGGPRAGELFF
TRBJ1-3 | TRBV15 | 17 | CATSMRGGGEGGNTIYF
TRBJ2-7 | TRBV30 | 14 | CAWSFTGGSYEQYF
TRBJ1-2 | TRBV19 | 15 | CASSIDSQLGYGYTF
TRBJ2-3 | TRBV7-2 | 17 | CASSFGTGLSGTDTQYF
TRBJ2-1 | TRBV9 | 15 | CASSVDQGLYNEQFF
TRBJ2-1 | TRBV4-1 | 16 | CASSQGSGSPYNEQFF
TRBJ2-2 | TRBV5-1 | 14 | CASSFDGSTGELFF
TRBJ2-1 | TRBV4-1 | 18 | CASSQHGDLAGGPNEQFF
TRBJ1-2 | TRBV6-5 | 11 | CASSSAYGYTF
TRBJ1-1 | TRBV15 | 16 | CATSRPTGSDNTEAFF
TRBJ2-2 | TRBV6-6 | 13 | CASSFENTGELFF
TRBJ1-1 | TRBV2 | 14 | CASSEVGLNTEAFF
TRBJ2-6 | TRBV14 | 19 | CASSQGVGGKPSGANVLTF
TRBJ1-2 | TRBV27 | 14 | CASSPRGDNYGYTF
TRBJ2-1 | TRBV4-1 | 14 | CASSQDRRLDEQFF
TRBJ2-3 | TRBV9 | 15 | CASSVGQGVSDTQYF
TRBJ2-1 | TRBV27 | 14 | CASNNAGGANEQFF
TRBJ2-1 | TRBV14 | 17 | CASSPPWGQAHGDEQFF